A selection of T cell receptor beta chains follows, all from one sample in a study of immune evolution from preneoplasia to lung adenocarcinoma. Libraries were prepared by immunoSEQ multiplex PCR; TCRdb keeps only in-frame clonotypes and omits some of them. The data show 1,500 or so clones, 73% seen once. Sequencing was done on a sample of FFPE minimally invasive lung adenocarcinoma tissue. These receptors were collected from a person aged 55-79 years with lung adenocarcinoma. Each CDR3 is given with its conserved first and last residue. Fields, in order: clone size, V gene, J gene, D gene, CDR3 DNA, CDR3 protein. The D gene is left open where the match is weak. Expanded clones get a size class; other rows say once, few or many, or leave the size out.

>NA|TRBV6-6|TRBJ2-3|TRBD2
TGTGCCAGCAGTTACCCTAGCGGGGGGGCCCCAGATACGCAGTATTTT
CASSYPSGGAPDTQYF
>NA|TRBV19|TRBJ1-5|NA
TGTGCCAGTAGTATCCAGCGGTACGGCAATCAGCCCCAGCATTTT
CASSIQRYGNQPQHF
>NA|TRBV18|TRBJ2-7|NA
TGTGCCAGCTCACCACAGGCCTACGAGCAGTACTTC
CASSPQAYEQYF
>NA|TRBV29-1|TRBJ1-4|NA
TGCAGCGTTGAAGTGCAAGGGGAAAAACTGTTTTTT
CSVEVQGEKLFF
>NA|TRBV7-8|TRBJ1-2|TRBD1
TGTGCCAGCAGCTTAGGGGCGGACAGGGAATATGGCTACACCTTC
CASSLGADREYGYTF
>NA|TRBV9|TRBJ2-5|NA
TGTGCCAGCAGCCCGGGCACCTTGGAGACCCAGTACTTC
CASSPGTLETQYF
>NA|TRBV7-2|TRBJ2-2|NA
TGTGCCAGCAGCTTAGTCGGGGGCAGATCTCCCGGGGAGCTGTTTTTT
CASSLVGGRSPGELFF
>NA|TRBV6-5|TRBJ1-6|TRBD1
TGTGCCAGCAGTTCTGACAGGGATCCTTCACCCCTCCACTTT
CASSSDRDPSPLHF
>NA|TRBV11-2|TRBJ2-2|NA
TGTGCCAGCAGCCGAACAGGGTCCGGGGAGCTGTTTTTT
CASSRTGSGELFF
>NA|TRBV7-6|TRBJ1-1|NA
TGTGCCAGCAGCTTAACCGGGGGGGCTGAAGCTTTCTTT
CASSLTGGAEAFF
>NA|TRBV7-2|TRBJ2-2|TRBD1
TGTGCCAGCTATCCGGGACAGTCGAACACCGGGGAGCTGTTTTTT
CASYPGQSNTGELFF
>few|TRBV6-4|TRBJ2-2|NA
TGTGCCAGCAGTGACTCGACGGGAACAGGGTCCGGGGAGCTGTTTTTT
CASSDSTGTGSGELFF
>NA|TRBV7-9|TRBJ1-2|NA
TGTGCCAGCAGCTCCTCCGACAATCTCCTCTATGGCTACACCTTC
CASSSSDNLLYGYTF
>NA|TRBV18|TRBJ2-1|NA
TGTGCCAGCCCAAGGGAGGGGGCTTCTTCCAATGAGCAGTTCTTC
CASPREGASSNEQFF
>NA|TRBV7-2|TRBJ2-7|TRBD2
TGTGCCAGCAGCTTTACTAGCGGGGGCTCTGAGCAGTACTTC
CASSFTSGGSEQYF
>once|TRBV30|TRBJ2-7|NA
TGTGCCTGGAGTGCAGGCTGGAGCTCCTACGAGCAGTACTTC
CAWSAGWSSYEQYF
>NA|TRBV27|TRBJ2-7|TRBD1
TGTGCCAGCAGTCCAGGGACAGGTGGGGACTCCTACGAGCAGTACTTC
CASSPGTGGDSYEQYF
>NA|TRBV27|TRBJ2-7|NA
TGTGCCAGCAGTTCGGAGAGGGGGATTAATTACGAGCAGTACTTC
CASSSERGINYEQYF